Reported below is one TCR beta chain. Antigen unknown. The authors split each subset's genomic DNA evenly across several immunoSEQ plates. Per the study methods: ImmunoSEQ supplied junction-only sequences lacking quality scores, so filtering was different. The table came from immunoSEQ multiplex PCR; TCRdb's copy has only in-frame clones and leaves some out. Clonal size and the V and J genes are those of that table, whereas D and trimming came from the DNA. The repertoire consists of about 1,500,000 clones, with over 95% occurring once and the leading ten covering roughly 1.2%. This record comes from a study of shared clonotypes between healthy human individuals. Study as a whole: Used for every donor were three CD4 naive, three CD4 memory, two CD8 naive and one CD8 memory plate.

CDR1 is SGHTS, CDR2 YDEGEE, per germline. The ends lost 3 bases at V and 6 bases at J; junction bases unmatched: 6. The CDR3 has 14 residues. Broader study findings: When naive CD4 clonotypes were compared across a few donors, about 4.9% were shared.

The sequence came from a young man in good health. The chain carries TRBV5-8 and TRBJ1-5, with 7 bases lining up with TRBD1. Specimen: naive CD4+ T cells sorted from blood. The subset: CD45RA+ positively selected. CDR3 loop: CASSYVTGAQPQHF. As DNA, the CDR3 is TGTGCCAGCAGCTACGTAACAGGGGCTCAGCCCCAGCATTTT.